This TCR beta chain was recorded in a study of T cell responses to AZD1222 COVID-19 vaccine. The method was immunoSEQ multiplex PCR; TCRdb's version includes in-frame clones alone and lacks a portion of them. The sample consists of over 70,000 clones, 60% to 85% of them appearing once. On this clone itself: The antigen is not known.

The CDR3 contains 15 residues. Looked up from germline, CDR1 is SNHLY and CDR2 is FYNNEI. V trimming: 2 bases; J trimming: 4 bases; junction bases outside the gene matches: 1. Broader study findings: With two AZD1222 doses given, Spike-specific TCR breadth and depth both rose. A mostly white British donor set with more females was recruited, and clonal diversity was possibly underestimated.

The chain uses TRBV2 and TRBJ2-3, with 12 bases aligning to TRBD2. The receptor comes from an adult who received the MenACWY meningococcal vaccine as a control. Sequencing used peripheral blood, obtained 28 days after the second dose of the MenACWY control vaccine. CDR3 in DNA: TGTGCCAGCAGTGAACTAGCGGGGGGGCCAGATACGCAGTATTTT. Translation: CASSELAGGPDTQYF.